There are a few counts of the clone carrying this TCR beta chain. The V gene lost 1 base and the J gene lost 12 bases, with 12 bases spanning the gap. Germline values: CDR1 MGHRA, CDR2 YSYEKL. The CDR3 is made up of 13 amino acids. This record comes from a study of T cells in Graves' hyperthyroidism and ophthalmopathy. Amplification of TCR beta CDR3 regions used RNA as the template. The HTBI primer set drove a first-round RT-PCR of the TCR CDR3. In TCRdb, the multiplex PCR reads were re-called with MiXCR into one record per CDR3 protein. The data contain around 720,000 distinct CDR3 sequences, around a third of them seen just once; the ten biggest clones take up more than 25%. For Graves' hyperthyroidism to be stable, ophthalmopathy could not progress within 18 months. PBMCs stemmed from under 11 ml fresh peripheral blood.

The sample taken for sequencing was blood. The rearrangement links TRBV4-1 to TRBJ1-4; D gene ambiguous. The origin of this receptor is a woman aged 40 to 50 with Graves' hyperthyroidism. CDR3 residues: CASSQVVQNQLFF. As DNA, the CDR3 is TGCGCCAGCAGCCAAGTTGTCCAGAACCAACTGTTTTTT.